A single sample gave rise to the 15 T cell receptor beta chains below, sequenced in a study of early T cells in non-severe SARS-CoV-2 infection. Via MiXCR, TCRdb re-called the 5' RACE reads, giving one row per CDR3 protein. There are 53,000 or so distinct CDR3 sequences in the sample; about 12% occur only once, and approximately 2.5% lies in the top ten. Sample: whole blood, taken at baseline. All receptors derive from an adult who was a healthcare worker with PCR-confirmed SARS-CoV-2 infection or an uninfected control (not recorded which).

The chain carries TRBV13 and TRBJ2-7, with 10 bases lining up with TRBD1. The V gene end was trimmed by 3 bases and the J gene end by 4 bases; junction bases not matched to a gene: 6. The CDR3 is 15 amino acids. Germline V gene lookup returns CDR1 PRHDT and CDR2 FYEKMQ (reference sequence). CDR3 coding DNA: TGTGCCAGCAGCTTGCGAGGACAGGGGGGGTACGAGCAGTACTTC. Its translation is CASSLRGQGGYEQYF.

The V gene is TRBV5-6, the J gene TRBJ2-1, with D maybe TRBD2 (6 bases). The CDR3 has 17 residues. Germline CDR1 and CDR2: SGHDT and YYEEEE. Deletions cut 4 bases from V and 3 bases from J, with 20 bases between. CDR3 sequence (DNA): TGTGCCAGCAGCCGTACCTGGGGAGGAACGGGCTACAATGAGCAGTTCTTC. Amino acid sequence: CASSRTWGGTGYNEQFF. Full variable domain (rest looked up from reference TRBV5-6 and TRBJ2-1): DAGVTQSPTHLIKTRGQQVTLRCSPKSGHDTVSWYQQALGQGPQFIFQYYEEEERQRGNFPDRFSGHQFPNYSSELNVNALLLGDSALYLCASSRTWGGTGYNEQFFGPGTRLTVL.

This clonotype has only a few counts. This chain joins TRBV10-2 and TRBJ2-6; D is unclear. From germline, CDR1 is WSHSY and CDR2 SAAADI. With 3 bases removed from V and 3 bases from J, the gap between germline ends came to 0 bases. CDR3 length equals 12 residues. The CDR3 here is CASSDGANVLTF. The CDR3 DNA reads TGCGCCAGCAGTGATGGGGCCAACGTCCTGACTTTC.

This clonotype appeared a few times. This chain links TRBV20-1 with TRBJ2-5; D possibly uses TRBD1 or TRBD2 (6 bases each). The V gene lost 3 bases and the J gene lost 1 base, with 15 bases spanning the gap. The CDR3 is made up of 15 amino acids. Germline V lookup: CDR1 DFQATT, CDR2 SNEGSKA (reference sequence). CDR3 in DNA: TGCAGTGCTAGGAGTCCGGAGGGGGTCCAAGAGACCCAGTACTTC. Protein sequence: CSARSPEGVQETQYF.

The chain couples TRBV12-3 or TRBV12-4 to TRBJ2-3; D unresolved. Trimming pared 5 bases from V and 0 bases from J, leaving 12 bases between. The CDR3 covers 15 residues. DNA of the CDR3: TGTGCCAGCAGTAGGACGGAGACTAGCACAGATACGCAGTATTTT. Translating gives CASSRTETSTDTQYF.

This clonotype was counted a few times. The chain recombines TRBV18 with TRBJ2-6; D might be TRBD2 (6 bases). The V gene's germline CDR1 is KGHSH and CDR2 LQKENI. The CDR3 extends over 23 amino acids. V lost 0 bases to trimming and J lost 2 bases, with 29 bases between them. The CDR3: CASSPPFGVSSPGDSPGANVLTF. DNA of the CDR3: TGTGCCAGCTCACCACCGTTTGGGGTGTCTTCCCCGGGAGATAGTCCTGGGGCCAACGTCCTGACTTTC. The variable domain in full, with the rest retrieved from reference TRBV18 and TRBJ2-6, is NAGVMQNPRHLVRRRGQEARLRCSPMKGHSHVYWYRQLPEEGLKFMVYLQKENIIDESGMPKERFSAEFPKEGPSILRIQQVVRGDSAAYFCASSPPFGVSSPGDSPGANVLTFGAGSRLTVL.

This chain connects TRBV20-1 to TRBJ2-7, with 7 bases identical to TRBD2. CDR1 and CDR2 (germline): DFQATT, SNEGSKA (reference sequence). The CDR3 consists of 16 residues. V gave up 0 bases and J gave up 1 base; unmatched junction bases: 9. The CDR3 region has the DNA TGCAGTGCTAGAGATCGTAGCGGGCCACATTCCTACGAGCAGTACTTC. It specifies CSARDRSGPHSYEQYF.

The chain couples TRBV18 to TRBJ1-1; TRBD1 matches 8 bases. J gave up 5 bases and V 4 bases, and 6 bases lay outside the gene matches. CDR3 length: 14 residues. In germline, CDR1 is KGHSH, CDR2 LQKENI. The CDR3 is CASSLDRVETEAFF. For the CDR3, the DNA is TGTGCCAGCTCACTGGACAGGGTGGAGACTGAAGCTTTCTTT.

The rearrangement uses TRBV2 and TRBJ2-7; no firm D call. The CDR3 length is 11 residues. Germline lookup yields CDR1 SNHLY and CDR2 FYNNEI. V lost 6 bases, J lost 4 bases, and 7 bases lay in between. CDR3 in amino acids: CASRQQYEQYF. The CDR3 DNA follows: TGTGCCAGCAGACAGCAATACGAGCAGTACTTC.

The chain combines TRBV19 with TRBJ2-7; 10 nucleotides agree with TRBD2. Germline V gene lookup returns CDR1 LNHDA and CDR2 SQIVND (reference sequence). This CDR3 has 15 residues. With 3 bases clipped from V and 2 bases from J, the junction kept 4 bases outside the gene matches. The CDR3 coding sequence is TGTGCCAGTAGTATCGCCGGGACTAGCGCCTACGAGCAGTACTTC. Encoded protein: CASSIAGTSAYEQYF.

In its sample, this clonotype was seen a few times. The J gene is TRBJ2-7, the V gene TRBV11-2; 11 nucleotides line up with TRBD2. Germline lookup yields CDR1 SGHAT and CDR2 FQNNGV. J lost 7 bases, V lost 0 bases, and 5 bases had no gene match. CDR3 length equals 15 residues. The CDR3 protein is CASSLELAGVSEQYF. CDR3 DNA sequence: TGTGCCAGCAGCTTAGAACTAGCGGGAGTTTCGGAGCAGTACTTC.

This clonotype occurred many times. The rearrangement joins TRBV24-1 to TRBJ1-5; 7 bases match TRBD1. CDR1 is KGHDR and CDR2 is SFDVKD in the germline V gene. The CDR3 is 16 residues long. The junction had 6 bases not matched to a gene; V was cut back by 0 bases and J by 5 bases. As DNA, the CDR3 is TGTGCCACCAGTGATTTGACAGGGGCTTGGGATCAGCCCCAGCATTTT. It encodes CATSDLTGAWDQPQHF.

This clonotype was found a few times. The chain uses TRBV28 and TRBJ2-3, with 7 bases that match TRBD1. Trimming at V came to 8 bases and at J to 0 bases, leaving 29 bases not matched to a gene. The CDR3 is made up of 22 amino acids. The germline gives CDR1 MDHEN, CDR2 SYDVKM. CDR3 bases: TGTGCCAGCTCAGAGCTAGCAGGGACAGCCCGCCCCGCCATGGTTAGCACAGATACGCAGTATTTT. Translated, it gives CASSELAGTARPAMVSTDTQYF.

This clonotype has more than one count but fewer than ten. The chain is built from TRBV11-2 and TRBJ2-1; possibly TRBD2 for D (6 bases). Trimming removed 5 bases at V and 8 bases at J, with 10 bases between. CDR3 size: 12 residues. Germline V gene sequence: CDR1 SGHAT, CDR2 FQNNGV. The CDR3: CASSGLRDEQFF. The CDR3 region has the DNA TGTGCCAGCAGCGGACTACGGGATGAGCAGTTCTTC.

This chain joins TRBV6-6 and TRBJ2-7; D possibly matches TRBD1 or TRBD2 (5 bases each). Trimming took 6 bases from V and 2 from J, leaving 14 bases between them. The CDR3 totals 14 residues. The germline gives CDR1 MNHNY, CDR2 SVGAGI (reference sequence). The CDR3 region is CASREGLFPYEQYF. Written as DNA, the CDR3 is TGTGCCAGCAGAGAGGGGCTGTTCCCCTACGAGCAGTACTTC.